These T cell receptor beta chains were read from a single sample in a study of T cell repertoires in cytomegalovirus infection. These receptors have no known antigen. TCRdb re-analysed the reads in MiXCR, keeping a single row per CDR3 protein. The sample contains hundreds of thousands of distinct CDR3 sequences, approximately 46% of which appear only once. Here the sequenced sample was cultured PBMCs, taken from culture after CMV antigen stimulation. All receptors come from a human donor in good health (CMV status not recorded). Some clones in this sample may be carry-over from other donors' samples. The CDR3 runs from the conserved cysteine through the conserved F or W. The order of the fields is J gene, V gene, clone size, D gene, CDR3 DNA, CDR3 protein. A D gene is named only where the DNA matches it firmly. Size values are once, few and many counts, or a class for expanded clones, and some rows have none.

J gene: TRBJ1-5
V gene: TRBV20-1
clone size: few
D gene: .
CDR3 DNA: TGCAGTGCTACAAGGGAGCTGGGGAATCAGCCCCAGCATTTT
CDR3 protein: CSATRELGNQPQHF

J gene: TRBJ1-1
V gene: TRBV5-4
clone size: .
D gene: .
CDR3 DNA: TGTGCCAGCAGCCAGAGGGAGGGGAGGACTGAAGCTTTCTTT
CDR3 protein: CASSQREGRTEAFF

J gene: TRBJ2-1
V gene: TRBV4-3
clone size: .
D gene: .
CDR3 DNA: TGCGCCAGCAGCCAACCCCCGGGGGACTCCGGCCGGATAAGTGAGCAGTTCTTC
CDR3 protein: CASSQPPGDSGRISEQFF

J gene: TRBJ2-7
V gene: TRBV9
clone size: .
D gene: .
CDR3 DNA: TGTGCCAGCAGCGTAGTTTGGGTAGTCCCTTCCTACGAGCAGTACTTC
CDR3 protein: CASSVVWVVPSYEQYF

J gene: TRBJ2-5
V gene: TRBV7-2
clone size: few
D gene: .
CDR3 DNA: TGTGCCAGCAGCCCCCCAGGGGTCCGGGAGACCCAGTACTTC
CDR3 protein: CASSPPGVRETQYF

J gene: TRBJ1-1
V gene: TRBV12-3/TRBV12-4
clone size: .
D gene: TRBD1
CDR3 DNA: TGTGCCAGCAGGCGATCGGGACAGGCTGAAGCTTTCTTT
CDR3 protein: CASRRSGQAEAFF

J gene: TRBJ2-5
V gene: TRBV12-3/TRBV12-4
clone size: .
D gene: TRBD2
CDR3 DNA: TGTGCCAGCAGTTTTGGGCTAGCGGGCTTAGAGACCCAGTACTTC
CDR3 protein: CASSFGLAGLETQYF

J gene: TRBJ2-5
V gene: TRBV7-8
clone size: few
D gene: TRBD2
CDR3 DNA: TGTGCCAGCAGCCCGCCCTTTTCGGAGCGGGGTCGGGGGGAGACCCAGTACTTC
CDR3 protein: CASSPPFSERGRGETQYF

J gene: TRBJ1-1
V gene: TRBV12-3/TRBV12-4
clone size: .
D gene: .
CDR3 DNA: TGTGCCAGCAGTTTTATTTATTCGCCGAACACTGAAGCTTTCTTT
CDR3 protein: CASSFIYSPNTEAFF

J gene: TRBJ1-1
V gene: TRBV7-9
clone size: few
D gene: .
CDR3 DNA: TGTGCCAGCAGCTTACCCCAGGGTGGATTTAGTACTGAAGCTTTCTTT
CDR3 protein: CASSLPQGGFSTEAFF

J gene: TRBJ1-1
V gene: TRBV19
clone size: .
D gene: .
CDR3 DNA: TGTGCCAGTAAGGCGGGGGTAAACACTGAAGCTTTCTTT
CDR3 protein: CASKAGVNTEAFF

J gene: TRBJ2-1
V gene: TRBV12-3/TRBV12-4
clone size: .
D gene: TRBD1
CDR3 DNA: TGTGCCAGCAGTAACCGGGACAGGGGCAATGAGCAGTTCTTC
CDR3 protein: CASSNRDRGNEQFF

J gene: TRBJ2-5
V gene: TRBV7-6
clone size: .
D gene: .
CDR3 DNA: TGTGCCAGCAGCCCAAAGGAGATTTGGCGACAGACCTCCGGGGGAGAGACCCAGTACTTC
CDR3 protein: CASSPKEIWRQTSGGETQYF

J gene: TRBJ2-5
V gene: TRBV7-2
clone size: .
D gene: .
CDR3 DNA: TGTGCCAGCAGCTTAGCGTCGGGCGGTGGGGAGACCCAGTACTTC
CDR3 protein: CASSLASGGGETQYF

J gene: TRBJ1-1
V gene: TRBV4-1
clone size: few
D gene: TRBD1
CDR3 DNA: TGCGCCAGCAGCCACCGGACAGGGAACACTGAAGCTTTCTTT
CDR3 protein: CASSHRTGNTEAFF

J gene: TRBJ1-6
V gene: TRBV28
clone size: .
D gene: TRBD1
CDR3 DNA: TGTGCCAGCAGTTTTATGGAGGACTGGGACAGGGGCGAGTCACCCCTCCACTTT
CDR3 protein: CASSFMEDWDRGESPLHF

J gene: TRBJ1-1
V gene: TRBV7-8
clone size: few
D gene: .
CDR3 DNA: TGTGCCAGCAGCTTAGCGCTCGAGGGTACTGAAGCTTTCTTT
CDR3 protein: CASSLALEGTEAFF

J gene: TRBJ1-5
V gene: TRBV20-1
clone size: .
D gene: TRBD1
CDR3 DNA: TGCAGTGCTGAGAACCGGGACAGGGGGCGGGTGGATCAGCCCCAGCATTTT
CDR3 protein: CSAENRDRGRVDQPQHF

J gene: TRBJ2-3
V gene: TRBV7-2
clone size: few
D gene: TRBD2
CDR3 DNA: TGTGCCAGCAGCCCCACGCTCGGGGGGGTGAGAACAGATACGCAGTATTTT
CDR3 protein: CASSPTLGGVRTDTQYF

J gene: TRBJ2-1
V gene: TRBV20-1
clone size: .
D gene: .
CDR3 DNA: TGCAGTGCTCCCGACAATGAGCAGTTCTTC
CDR3 protein: CSAPDNEQFF

J gene: TRBJ1-2
V gene: TRBV19
clone size: .
D gene: .
CDR3 DNA: TGTGCCAGTAGTCACGGGGCCCGGAGGGGCTACACCTTC
CDR3 protein: CASSHGARRGYTF

J gene: TRBJ2-7
V gene: TRBV7-2
clone size: .
D gene: .
CDR3 DNA: TGTGCCAGCAGCTTATCGTTGGGGTGGGGCTACGAGCAGTACTTC
CDR3 protein: CASSLSLGWGYEQYF

J gene: TRBJ2-1
V gene: TRBV7-2
clone size: few
D gene: .
CDR3 DNA: TGTGCCAGCAGGATAGCGGTTGAGCAGTTCTTC
CDR3 protein: CASRIAVEQFF

J gene: TRBJ2-1
V gene: TRBV5-1
clone size: .
D gene: TRBD2
CDR3 DNA: TGCGCCAGCAGCTTGGGGACTAGCGGGGGGCCGAGTGAGCAGTTCTTC
CDR3 protein: CASSLGTSGGPSEQFF

J gene: TRBJ2-7
V gene: TRBV27
clone size: .
D gene: .
CDR3 DNA: TGTGCCAGCAGTTGGTCGGGCTCCTACGAGCAGTACTTC
CDR3 protein: CASSWSGSYEQYF

J gene: TRBJ2-7
V gene: TRBV27
clone size: few
D gene: TRBD2
CDR3 DNA: TGTGCCAGCAGTCCGCCGGGACTAGCGGACTACGAGCAGTACTTC
CDR3 protein: CASSPPGLADYEQYF

J gene: TRBJ2-7
V gene: TRBV7-2
clone size: few
D gene: TRBD2
CDR3 DNA: TGTGCCAGCAGCCAAGGACTAGCGGGACAAACCCTCTACGAGCAGTACTTC
CDR3 protein: CASSQGLAGQTLYEQYF

J gene: TRBJ2-3
V gene: TRBV7-2
clone size: many
D gene: .
CDR3 DNA: TGTGCCAGCAGCTTAGTTGGGGGGATTAGCACAGATACGCAGTATTTT
CDR3 protein: CASSLVGGISTDTQYF

J gene: TRBJ2-7
V gene: TRBV5-1
clone size: .
D gene: TRBD2
CDR3 DNA: TGCGCCAGCAGCTTGCCCTCCGGCCGGGGGGTGAGTTACGAGCAGTACTTC
CDR3 protein: CASSLPSGRGVSYEQYF

J gene: TRBJ2-7
V gene: TRBV6-5
clone size: .
D gene: .
CDR3 DNA: TGTGCCAGCAGTCCGACAGGTTTCTACGAGCAGTACTTC
CDR3 protein: CASSPTGFYEQYF

J gene: TRBJ1-6
V gene: TRBV3-1
clone size: .
D gene: .
CDR3 DNA: TGTGCCAGCAGCCAATTAAGTAATTCACCCCTCCACTTT
CDR3 protein: CASSQLSNSPLHF

J gene: TRBJ2-5
V gene: TRBV7-8
clone size: .
D gene: .
CDR3 DNA: TGTGCCAGCAGCCCTAGGGTCGGCAGGGGCGAGACCCAGTACTTC
CDR3 protein: CASSPRVGRGETQYF

J gene: TRBJ2-3
V gene: TRBV5-6
clone size: .
D gene: .
CDR3 DNA: TGTGCCAGCAGCTTGGAGTTGGCAGATACGCAGTATTTT
CDR3 protein: CASSLELADTQYF

J gene: TRBJ2-2
V gene: TRBV10-2
clone size: .
D gene: TRBD2
CDR3 DNA: TGCGCCAGCAGCAAGCGGGGGAACACCGGGGAGCTGTTTTTT
CDR3 protein: CASSKRGNTGELFF

J gene: TRBJ2-7
V gene: TRBV6-2/TRBV6-3
clone size: .
D gene: TRBD2
CDR3 DNA: TGTGCCAGCAGTTCCTTAGCGGGAGCTTTCTACGAGCAGTACTTC
CDR3 protein: CASSSLAGAFYEQYF

J gene: TRBJ1-2
V gene: TRBV20-1
clone size: .
D gene: TRBD1
CDR3 DNA: TGCAGTGCTTTACAGGGGGCAGCTGGCTACACCTTC
CDR3 protein: CSALQGAAGYTF

J gene: TRBJ1-4
V gene: TRBV7-9
clone size: .
D gene: .
CDR3 DNA: TGTGCCAGCAGCATAACAGGGAGGGGAAGTGAAAAACTGTTTTTT
CDR3 protein: CASSITGRGSEKLFF

J gene: TRBJ1-6
V gene: TRBV5-4
clone size: .
D gene: .
CDR3 DNA: TGTGCCAGCAGCCCGGACAGCATCAGCTCCTATAATTCACCCCTCCACTTT
CDR3 protein: CASSPDSISSYNSPLHF

J gene: TRBJ2-5
V gene: TRBV7-8
clone size: many
D gene: .
CDR3 DNA: TGTGCCAGCAGCTTAGATGGGACCCAGTACTTC
CDR3 protein: CASSLDGTQYF

J gene: TRBJ2-1
V gene: TRBV5-4
clone size: once
D gene: .
CDR3 DNA: TGTGCCAGCAGCTTCCCCCGGGGAGGTTCCTACAATGAGCAGTTCTTC
CDR3 protein: CASSFPRGGSYNEQFF

J gene: TRBJ1-2
V gene: TRBV2
clone size: few
D gene: .
CDR3 DNA: TGTGCCAGCAGTGATTCCGGGATGCACTATGGCTACACCTTC
CDR3 protein: CASSDSGMHYGYTF

J gene: TRBJ2-5
V gene: TRBV19
clone size: .
D gene: TRBD1
CDR3 DNA: TGTGCCAGTAGTGAAGACAGGGTAGAGACCCAGTACTTC
CDR3 protein: CASSEDRVETQYF

J gene: TRBJ2-1
V gene: TRBV7-2
clone size: .
D gene: TRBD2
CDR3 DNA: TGTGCCAGCAGCTTAACACCGCGGGGAGCGGGAGCTTACAATGAGCAGTTCTTC
CDR3 protein: CASSLTPRGAGAYNEQFF

J gene: TRBJ2-2
V gene: TRBV27
clone size: .
D gene: TRBD2
CDR3 DNA: TGTGCCAGCACTGTAGCGGGACGCACCGGGGAGCTGTTTTTT
CDR3 protein: CASTVAGRTGELFF

J gene: TRBJ2-7
V gene: TRBV5-5
clone size: few
D gene: TRBD1
CDR3 DNA: TGTGCCAGCAGCTATCGTTCTGGACAGGGGGCCTACGAGCAGTACTTC
CDR3 protein: CASSYRSGQGAYEQYF

J gene: TRBJ2-3
V gene: TRBV5-1
clone size: .
D gene: TRBD2
CDR3 DNA: TGCGCCAGCAGCTGGATGATTTCTAGCGGGAGGAGGGCAGATACGCAGTATTTT
CDR3 protein: CASSWMISSGRRADTQYF

J gene: TRBJ2-5
V gene: TRBV7-2
clone size: .
D gene: TRBD2
CDR3 DNA: TGTGCCAGCAGCTTAGATTATCTAGCGGGAATCTCGTTC
CDR3 protein: CASSLDYLAGISF

J gene: TRBJ1-5
V gene: TRBV4-1
clone size: .
D gene: TRBD1
CDR3 DNA: TGCGCCAGCAGCCAACACTTGGAGGGGGGACAGGGCAATCAGCCCCAGCATTTT
CDR3 protein: CASSQHLEGGQGNQPQHF

J gene: TRBJ2-2
V gene: TRBV7-2
clone size: .
D gene: .
CDR3 DNA: TGTGCCAGCAGCCCTAGGGGAGGGGGGAACACCGGGGAGCTGTTTTTT
CDR3 protein: CASSPRGGGNTGELFF

J gene: TRBJ1-3
V gene: TRBV7-9
clone size: .
D gene: .
CDR3 DNA: TGTGCCAGCAGCTTACCGCGTCGGGGATCTGGAAACACCATATATTTT
CDR3 protein: CASSLPRRGSGNTIYF

J gene: TRBJ2-4
V gene: TRBV12-3/TRBV12-4
clone size: .
D gene: TRBD2
CDR3 DNA: TGTGCCAGCAGTTCCCCCGGACTAGAAGACATTCAGTACTTC
CDR3 protein: CASSSPGLEDIQYF

J gene: TRBJ2-3
V gene: TRBV11-2
clone size: .
D gene: TRBD1
CDR3 DNA: TGTGCCAGCAGGCCCACAGGGGGCTCGGCGCAGTATTTT
CDR3 protein: CASRPTGGSAQYF

J gene: TRBJ1-1
V gene: TRBV7-2
clone size: few
D gene: .
CDR3 DNA: TGTGCCAGCAGCTTAGCGACGGGCAGGGTCATCACTGAAGCTTTCTTT
CDR3 protein: CASSLATGRVITEAFF

J gene: TRBJ2-2
V gene: TRBV5-1
clone size: .
D gene: .
CDR3 DNA: TGCGCCAGCAGCCCGGACGGACGCTTAAGAAACACCGGGGAGCTGTTTTTT
CDR3 protein: CASSPDGRLRNTGELFF

J gene: TRBJ1-1
V gene: TRBV6-8
clone size: .
D gene: .
CDR3 DNA: TGTGCCAGCAGTTTACGACACCTCACTGAAGCTTTCTTT
CDR3 protein: CASSLRHLTEAFF

J gene: TRBJ2-5
V gene: TRBV19
clone size: .
D gene: .
CDR3 DNA: TGTGCCAGTAGTACCCCAGGGTCGGAGACCCAGTACTTC
CDR3 protein: CASSTPGSETQYF

J gene: TRBJ1-4
V gene: TRBV4-1
clone size: .
D gene: TRBD1
CDR3 DNA: TGCGCCAGCAGCAAACGACAGGGGCCTAGTACAACTAATGAAAAACTGTTTTTT
CDR3 protein: CASSKRQGPSTTNEKLFF